The 14 T cell receptor beta chains in this list originate from one sample, sequenced in a study of tumor-infiltrating lymphocytes in primary liver carcinoma. RNA isolated from unsorted whole blood supplied the blood RNA, with germline DNA also extracted. A constant-region primer served to make TCR beta cDNA from roughly 500 ng total RNA. Each TCR beta library was derived from three nested multiplex PCR rounds that employed slightly modified ARM-PCR. Rounds one and two of PCR, each of about 10 cycles, were primed with TRBV1-TRBV30 forward primers and a C-beta reverse primer. TCRdb analysed the multiplex PCR reads with MiXCR anew, one entry per CDR3 protein. The sample carries a few hundred thousand distinct CDR3 sequences, about 50% recorded once. Material for sequencing was peripheral blood. These receptors originate from a woman under 40 with primary liver carcinoma and hepatitis B virus infection.

The rearrangement joins TRBV7-8 to TRBJ2-2; possible D gene TRBD2, 6 bases. V lost 8 bases to trimming and J lost 3 bases, with 19 bases between them. Germline values: CDR1 SGHVS, CDR2 FQNEAQ. This CDR3 is built from 16 residues. The DNA for the CDR3 is TGTGCCAGCTCGCCGTGGTGGCGGGAATACACCGGGGAGCTGTTTTTT. Amino acid sequence: CASSPWWREYTGELFF.

This clonotype was seen just once. No conserved phenylalanine or tryptophan is present at the end of the CDR3, so a read error is the likely explanation. The DNA is left out, because the CDR3 cannot be placed on it with certainty; the CDR3 is given as TCRdb lists it. This chain joins TRBV7-9 and TRBJ2-3; the table's TRBD1 call for D was not verified on the DNA. Germline-derived CDR1 and CDR2 are SEHNR and FQNEAQ (reference sequence). The CDR3 numbers 16 amino acids, ends counted. CDR3: CASSLLAGGYSDTRYL.

V usage is TRBV28 and J usage is TRBJ2-2; 9 positions match TRBD2. The germline CDR1 and CDR2 sequences are MDHEN and SYDVKM. This CDR3 comprises 17 residues. Trimming cost V 8 bases and J 4 bases; bases outside gene matches: 14. CDR3 protein: CASDDWGRGGSTGELFF. The CDR3 bases are TGTGCCAGCGACGACTGGGGGCGGGGGGGTAGCACCGGGGAGCTGTTTTTT. Full variable domain (missing parts from reference TRBV28 and TRBJ2-2): DVKVTQSSRYLVKRTGEKVFLECVQDMDHENMFWYRQDPGLGLRLIYFSYDVKMKEKGDIPEGYSVSREKKERFSLILESASTNQTSMYLCASDDWGRGGSTGELFFGEGSRLTVL.

This clonotype was detected only a few times. J is TRBJ2-3 and V is TRBV4-1; 12 bases agree with TRBD2. CDR3 length equals 16 residues. Germline trimming cut 4 bases from V and 6 bases from J; bases unmatched to any gene: 8. Germline V gene sequence: CDR1 MGHRA, CDR2 YSYEKL. The CDR3 spells CASSLGLAGAGDTQYF. The CDR3 DNA sequence: TGCGCCAGCAGCCTGGGACTAGCGGGTGCAGGGGATACGCAGTATTTT.

On this clonotype itself: One end of the junction varies from germline; a read error may be responsible. This chain uses TRBV11-2 with TRBJ2-2, with D tentatively TRBD1 (6 bases). Germline V lookup: CDR1 SGHAT, CDR2 FQNNGV. CDR3 length: 15 amino acids. The CDR3 spells CVSRDGTKNTGELFF. The CDR3, as DNA: TGTGTCAGCAGAGATGGGACAAAGAACACCGGGGAGCTGTTTTTT.

Regarding this clonotype: A much larger clone differs by one base, so this may be a read error. The genes are TRBV6-1 and TRBJ2-6; D is possibly TRBD1 (5 bases). CDR3 length: 13 amino acids. Germline V lookup: CDR1 MNHNS, CDR2 SASEGT. The DNA for the CDR3 is TGTGCCAGCACGCACTCTGGGGCCAACGTCCTGTCTTTC. Its translation: CASTHSGANVLSF.

Points on this clonotype: An end of the junction does not agree with germline; a read error may underlie this. J is TRBJ2-5 and V is TRBV4-3; unclear D gene. This CDR3 region has 14 residues. The germline V gene has CDR1 LGHNA and CDR2 YSLEER. The CDR3 region is CASSHTGNQETQCF. CDR3 nucleotides: TGCGCCAGCAGCCACACTGGGAATCAAGAGACCCAGTGCTTC.

As regards this clonotype: A much more abundant neighbour one base away suggests this may be a read error. The chain employs TRBV6-6 and TRBJ1-5; the D is unclear. The end of the DNA fits TRBJ2-3 better, so the J call may be wrong. The CDR3 loop spans 13 amino acids. Germline V gene lookup returns CDR1 MNHNY and CDR2 SVGAGI (reference sequence). CDR3 sequence: CASSYSSNQPQYF. CDR3 DNA: TGTGCCAGCAGTTACTCTAGCAATCAGCCCCAGTATTTT.

This chain uses TRBV7-8 with TRBJ2-5; 9 positions agree with TRBD1. The ends lost 5 bases at V and 7 bases at J; junction bases unmatched: 5. The CDR3 is 13 amino acids. Germline loops: CDR1 SGHVS, CDR2 FQNEAQ. CDR3 nucleotide sequence: TGTGCCAGCAGCACCGACAGGGGGGGGACCCAGTACTTC. It encodes CASSTDRGGTQYF.

This chain uses TRBV11-2 with TRBJ1-5; unclear D gene. Trimming removed 5 bases from V and 8 bases from J, with 13 bases in between. The germline CDR1 and CDR2 sequences are SGHAT and FQNNGV. The CDR3 loop spans 13 amino acids. CDR3 loop: CASSISPGEPQHF. DNA for the CDR3: TGTGCCAGCAGCATAAGCCCCGGGGAGCCCCAGCATTTT.

As regards this clonotype: At one end the junction does not follow the germline gene, possibly because of a read error. This chain links TRBV5-1 with TRBJ1-1; 9 bases agree with TRBD1. Per germline, CDR1 SGHRS and CDR2 YFSETQ. The CDR3 is 17 amino acids. The CDR3 is CASSQGNLKTGGTEASF. CDR3 coding DNA: TGCGCCAGCAGCCAGGGTAACCTGAAGACAGGGGGGACTGAAGCTTCCTTT. The whole variable domain, filled in from reference TRBV5-1 and TRBJ1-1, reads KAGVTQTPRYLIKTRGQQVTLSCSPISGHRSVSWYQQTPGQGLQFLFEYFSETQRNKGNFPGRFSGRQFSNSRSEMNVSTLELGDSALYLCASSQGNLKTGGTEASFGQGTRLTVV.

This clonotype came up many times. CDR3 in DNA: TGTGCCAGCAGTAACAGGGGTGCGGGGGAGCAGTACTTC. Residues: CASSNRGAGEQYF. The rearrangement joins TRBV12-3 or TRBV12-4 to TRBJ2-7; D is perhaps TRBD1 (7 bases). CDR3 length: 13 residues. Trimming stripped 5 bases from V and 7 bases from J, with 15 bases between.

This clonotype was observed many times. The chain is built from TRBV11-2 and TRBJ2-5; D remains ambiguous. Looked up from germline, CDR1 is SGHAT and CDR2 is FQNNGV. V gave up 2 bases and J gave up 3 bases, with 7 bases separating them. The CDR3 has 13 residues. CDR3 coding DNA: TGTGCCAGCAGCTTATATGTGAAAGAGACCCAGTACTTC. Its protein product is CASSLYVKETQYF.

The chain carries TRBV5-1 and TRBJ2-1; D is uncertain. The CDR3 length is 15 residues. V shed 1 base and J shed 8 bases, with 16 bases lying between them. The germline V gene encodes CDR1 SGHRS and CDR2 YFSETQ. The DNA for the CDR3 is TGCGCCAGCAGCTTGCTCTCGGAGCCGAGCGATGAGCAGTTCTTC. Encoded protein: CASSLLSEPSDEQFF. The entire variable domain, with the rest obtained from reference TRBV5-1 and TRBJ2-1, is as follows: KAGVTQTPRYLIKTRGQQVTLSCSPISGHRSVSWYQQTPGQGLQFLFEYFSETQRNKGNFPGRFSGRQFSNSRSEMNVSTLELGDSALYLCASSLLSEPSDEQFFGPGTRLTVL.